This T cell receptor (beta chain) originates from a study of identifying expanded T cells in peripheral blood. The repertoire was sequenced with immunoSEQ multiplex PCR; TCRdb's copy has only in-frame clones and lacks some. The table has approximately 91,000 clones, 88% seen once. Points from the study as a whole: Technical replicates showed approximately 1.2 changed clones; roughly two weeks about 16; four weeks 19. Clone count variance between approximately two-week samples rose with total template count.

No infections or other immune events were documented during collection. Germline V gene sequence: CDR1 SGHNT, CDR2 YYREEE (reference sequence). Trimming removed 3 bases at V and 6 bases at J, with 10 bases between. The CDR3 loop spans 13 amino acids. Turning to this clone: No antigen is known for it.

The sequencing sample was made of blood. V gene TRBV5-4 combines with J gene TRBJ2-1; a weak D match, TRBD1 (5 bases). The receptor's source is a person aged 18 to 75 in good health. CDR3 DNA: TGTGCCAGCAGCTCATTACAGGTCAATGAGCAGTTCTTC. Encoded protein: CASSSLQVNEQFF.